The 2 T cell receptor beta chains given below trace back to one sample, sequenced in a study of human T cells and chemical hapten exposure. The time point was: patch test 1, 2 weeks after DPC sensitization. Regarding treatment: therapeutic diphenylcyclopropenone sensitization with weekly scalp DPC. TCRdb reprocessed the RACE reads via MiXCR and lists one record per CDR3 protein. The table records tens of thousands of distinct CDR3 sequences, under 13% of them present only once. This material consisted of whole blood, taken in connection with sensitization to the hapten diphenylcyclopropenone (DPC). The receptors shown here come from a woman aged 45-59 years with alopecia areata. Some clones in this sample may be carry-over from other donors' samples.

At least ten counts were recorded for this clonotype. The chain couples TRBV7-8 to TRBJ1-5; D unresolved. The CDR3 spans 17 residues. CDR1 and CDR2 from the germline V gene are SGHVS and FQNEAQ. V was cut by 1 base and J by 2 bases, with 15 bases left in between. CDR3 in DNA: TGTGCCAGCAGCTTAGTTGTAGGTATCTCTGGCAATCAGCCCCAGCATTTT. Protein sequence: CASSLVVGISGNQPQHF.

The V and J genes are TRBV19 and TRBJ1-2; 9 nucleotides align to TRBD1. The germline V gene encodes CDR1 LNHDA and CDR2 SQIVND (reference sequence). The V gene end was trimmed by 10 bases and the J gene end by 1 base; junction bases not matched to a gene: 13. This CDR3 is 16 amino acids long. As DNA, the CDR3 is TGTGCCACCCTACCCTCTGGGACAGGGCGTAACTATGGCTACACCTTC. Its translation is CATLPSGTGRNYGYTF.